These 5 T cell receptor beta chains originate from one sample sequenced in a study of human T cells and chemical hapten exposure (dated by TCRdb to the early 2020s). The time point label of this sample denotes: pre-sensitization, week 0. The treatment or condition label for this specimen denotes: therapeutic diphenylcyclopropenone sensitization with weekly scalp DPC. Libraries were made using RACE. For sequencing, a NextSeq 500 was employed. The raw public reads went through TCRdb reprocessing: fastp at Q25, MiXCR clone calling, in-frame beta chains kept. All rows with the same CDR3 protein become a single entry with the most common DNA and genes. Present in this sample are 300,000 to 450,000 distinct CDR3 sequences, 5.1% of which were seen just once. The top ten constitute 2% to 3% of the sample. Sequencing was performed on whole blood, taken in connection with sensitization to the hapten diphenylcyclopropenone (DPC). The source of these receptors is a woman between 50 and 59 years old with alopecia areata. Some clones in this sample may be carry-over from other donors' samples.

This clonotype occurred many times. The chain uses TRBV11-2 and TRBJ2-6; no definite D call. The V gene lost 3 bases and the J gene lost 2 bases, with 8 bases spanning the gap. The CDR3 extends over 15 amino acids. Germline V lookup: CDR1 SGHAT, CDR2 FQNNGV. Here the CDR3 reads CASSFRETGANVLTF. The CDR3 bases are TGTGCCAGCAGCTTCCGAGAGACTGGGGCCAACGTCCTGACTTTC.

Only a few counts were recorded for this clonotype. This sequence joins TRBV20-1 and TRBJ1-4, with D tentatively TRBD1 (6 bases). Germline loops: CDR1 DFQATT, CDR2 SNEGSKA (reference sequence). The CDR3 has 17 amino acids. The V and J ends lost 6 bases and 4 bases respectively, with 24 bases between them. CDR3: CSAPAAGTRGFNEKLFF. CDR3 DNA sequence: TGCAGTGCCCCGGCCGCGGGTACCAGGGGCTTTAATGAAAAACTGTTTTTT.

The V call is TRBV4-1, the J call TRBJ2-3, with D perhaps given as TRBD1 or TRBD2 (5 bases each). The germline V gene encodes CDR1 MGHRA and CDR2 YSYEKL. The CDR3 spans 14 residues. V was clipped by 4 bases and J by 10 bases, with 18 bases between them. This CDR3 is CASSLGTVRRSQYF. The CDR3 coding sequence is TGCGCCAGCAGCCTAGGGACCGTTCGGCGGTCGCAGTATTTT.

This chain's CDR3 is CATSASDTQYF. The CDR3 DNA follows: TGTGCCACCAGTGCAAGCGATACGCAGTATTTT. V and J are TRBV24-1 and TRBJ2-3; no reliable D call. Germline values: CDR1 KGHDR, CDR2 SFDVKD. This CDR3 contains 11 residues. The V and J ends lost 5 bases and 6 bases respectively, with 5 bases between them.

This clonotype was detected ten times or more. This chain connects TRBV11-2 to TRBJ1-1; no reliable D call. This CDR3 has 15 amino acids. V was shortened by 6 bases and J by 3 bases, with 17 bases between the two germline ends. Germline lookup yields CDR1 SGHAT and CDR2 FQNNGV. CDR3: CASRPGHLADTEAFF. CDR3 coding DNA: TGTGCCAGCAGGCCGGGCCATTTGGCCGACACTGAAGCTTTCTTT.